The clone carrying this TCR beta chain appeared a few times. Per the germline V gene, CDR1 is SGHTA and CDR2 is FQGNSA. Trimming cost V 1 base and J 6 bases; bases outside gene matches: 10. The CDR3 contains 17 residues. Original analysis: By means of reference gene primer amplification, nucleated cell counts were estimated. The table came from immunoSEQ multiplex PCR; TCRdb's copy has only in-frame clones and leaves some out. The DNA gave D and trimming, while V, J and clone size come from that table. The table has roughly 60,000 clones, approximately 88% seen once. The data belong to a study of blood T cell repertoires in COVID-19.

V is TRBV7-2 and J is TRBJ2-5, with TRBD2 identical over 11 bases. Sequencing input: peripheral blood. This sequence was found in a man aged 25-40 years with COVID-19, enrolled during active disease. CDR3 DNA: TGTGCCAGCAGCTTAGTCGGTAGCGGGAGGGCCCCGAAGACCCAGTACTTC. It codes for CASSLVGSGRAPKTQYF.